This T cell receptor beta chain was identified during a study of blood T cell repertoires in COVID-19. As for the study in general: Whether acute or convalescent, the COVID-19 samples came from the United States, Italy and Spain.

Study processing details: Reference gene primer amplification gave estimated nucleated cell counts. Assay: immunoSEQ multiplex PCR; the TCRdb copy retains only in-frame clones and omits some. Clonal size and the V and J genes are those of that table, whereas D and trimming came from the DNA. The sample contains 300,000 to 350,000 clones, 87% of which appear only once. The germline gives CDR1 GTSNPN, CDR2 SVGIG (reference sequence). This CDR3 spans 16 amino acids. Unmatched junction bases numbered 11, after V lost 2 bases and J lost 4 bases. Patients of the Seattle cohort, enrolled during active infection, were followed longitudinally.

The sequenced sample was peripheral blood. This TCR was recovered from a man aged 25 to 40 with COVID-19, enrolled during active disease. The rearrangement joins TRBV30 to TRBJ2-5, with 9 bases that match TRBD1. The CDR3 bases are TGTGCCTGGAGTTCCGGGACAGGGAGCATTGGAGAGACCCAGTACTTC. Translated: CAWSSGTGSIGETQYF.